The 14 T cell receptor beta chains below all came from one sample that was sequenced in a study of CD8+ T cells in alopecia areata. Extraction and reverse transcription of RNA yielded cDNA as the sequencing template. Data came from immunoSEQ multiplex PCR; TCRdb stores just in-frame clones and leaves some out. The table has 110,000 or so clones, 55% to 70% seen once. The sequencing input was CD4+ T cells sorted from blood. The receptor set was obtained from a human donor in good health.

This clone was found a few times. V is TRBV12-5 and J is TRBJ2-3; TRBD2 matches 13 bases. Germline V gene data show CDR1 as LGHNT and CDR2 as FRNRAP. Trimming at V came to 5 bases and at J to 2 bases, leaving 7 bases not matched to a gene. The CDR3 extends over 17 amino acids. Written as DNA, the CDR3 is TGTGCTAGTGGTCCGGGGACTAGCGGGATTATCACAGATACGCAGTATTTT. Its translation is CASGPGTSGIITDTQYF. The variable domain in full, completed from reference TRBV12-5 and TRBJ2-3, reads DARVTQTPRHKVTEMGQEVTMRCQPILGHNTVFWYRQTMMQGLELLAYFRNRAPLDDSGMPKDRFSAEMPDATLATLKIQPSEPRDSAVYFCASGPGTSGIITDTQYFGPGTRLTVL.

The genes are TRBV5-4 and TRBJ2-1; D ambiguous. The V gene's germline CDR1 is SGHNT and CDR2 YYREEE (reference sequence). CDR3 length: 12 amino acids. With 10 bases removed from V and 5 bases from J, the gap between germline ends came to 13 bases. The CDR3 DNA sequence: TGTGCCCACTCTCGGGCCGACAATGAGCAGTTCTTC. This gives the protein CAHSRADNEQFF.

The chain uses TRBV20-1 and TRBJ2-3, with unresolved D. Deletions cut 7 bases from V and 2 bases from J, with 7 bases between. Looked up from germline, CDR1 is DFQATT and CDR2 is SNEGSKA (reference sequence). The length of the CDR3 is 11 residues. CDR3 sequence (DNA): TGCAGTGTTAGGTCCACAGATACGCAGTATTTT. The encoded protein is CSVRSTDTQYF.

The chain recombines TRBV4-2 with TRBJ2-3; TRBD2 matches at 8 bases. Trimming at V came to 1 base and at J to 1 base, leaving 4 bases not matched to a gene. Germline CDR1 reads LGHNA; CDR2 reads YNFKEQ. This CDR3 comprises 16 residues. CDR3 loop: CASSQVRRGGTDTQYF. The CDR3 DNA reads as TGTGCCAGCAGCCAAGTTCGGCGGGGGGGCACAGATACGCAGTATTTT.

This clone was seen a handful of times. This chain links TRBV19 with TRBJ1-2, with TRBD1 matching over 7 bases. V shed 7 bases, J shed 4 bases, and the junction held 12 bases outside the gene matches. CDR1 and CDR2 (germline): LNHDA, SQIVND (reference sequence). The CDR3 is 15 residues long. CDR3 residues: CASTLRGQQFYGYTF. The CDR3 DNA is TGTGCCAGTACCTTAAGGGGACAGCAGTTCTATGGCTACACCTTC.

The rearrangement joins TRBV6-9 to TRBJ1-6; D is unresolved. The CDR3 contains 15 residues. V dropped 5 bases and J dropped 0 bases, with 8 bases sitting between them. Looked up from germline, CDR1 is MNHGY and CDR2 is SVAAGI. Written as DNA, the CDR3 is TGTGCCAGCAGTCCTTTTTGCTCCTATAATTCACCCCTCCACTTT. This encodes CASSPFCSYNSPLHF.

V usage is TRBV29-1 and J usage is TRBJ1-5; D gene unclear. CDR3 length: 12 residues. CDR1 SQVTM and CDR2 ANQGSEA come from the germline V gene. Trimming left V 4 bases short and J 3 bases short, with 7 bases between. DNA of the CDR3: TGCAGCGTTGGGGAACACAATCAGCCCCAGCATTTT. Protein sequence: CSVGEHNQPQHF.

There are a few counts of this clone. V gene TRBV2 combines with J gene TRBJ1-4; possibly TRBD1 for D (5 bases). The CDR3 runs to 14 residues. CDR1 and CDR2 (germline): SNHLY, FYNNEI. V lost 9 bases and J lost 8, with 19 bases in between. CDR3 in DNA: TGTGCCAGGTCAAAGGACCAGGGAAGAGAAAAACTGTTTTTT. Amino acid sequence: CARSKDQGREKLFF. Using reference TRBV2 and TRBJ1-4 for the parts outside the CDR3, the full variable domain is EPEVTQTPSHQVTQMGQEVILRCVPISNHLYFYWYRQILGQKVEFLVSFYNNEISEKSEIFDDQFSVERPDGSNFTLKIRSTKLEDSAMYFCARSKDQGREKLFFGSGTQLSVL.

The chain employs TRBV7-2 and TRBJ2-7; D unresolved. V lost 2 bases and J 1 base, leaving 6 bases between the germline ends. The germline gives CDR1 SGHTA, CDR2 FQGNSA. CDR3 length: 13 residues. The CDR3 DNA reads TGTGCCAGCAGCTTACGAGGATCCTACGAGCAGTACTTC. Amino acids: CASSLRGSYEQYF.

This chain uses TRBV11-2 with TRBJ2-7, with 9 bases fitting TRBD1. The CDR3 length is 16 residues. Germline V gives CDR1 SGHAT, CDR2 FQNNGV. Trimming at V came to 5 bases and at J to 4 bases, leaving 12 bases not matched to a gene. The chain's CDR3 is CASSPRTGDRDYEQYF. The CDR3 DNA is TGTGCCAGCAGCCCCCGGACCGGGGACAGGGATTACGAGCAGTACTTC. Variable domain in full (rest from reference TRBV11-2 and TRBJ2-7): EAGVAQSPRYKIIEKRQSVAFWCNPISGHATLYWYQQILGQGPKLLIQFQNNGVVDDSQLPKDRFSAERLKGVDSTLKIQPAKLEDSAVYLCASSPRTGDRDYEQYFGPGTRLTVT.

The rearrangement uses TRBV29-1 and TRBJ2-1, with TRBD1 matching over 7 bases. The CDR3 contains 13 residues. V was pared by 7 bases and J by 2 bases, with 5 bases of the junction left unmatched. CDR1 is SQVTM and CDR2 is ANQGSEA in the germline V gene. As DNA, the CDR3 is TGCAGCGGACTCAGGGGGACCTACAATGAGCAGTTCTTC. This encodes CSGLRGTYNEQFF.

This chain connects TRBV25-1 to TRBJ2-7, with 7 positions matching TRBD1. The length of the CDR3 is 14 residues. V gave up 2 bases and J gave up 5 bases; unmatched junction bases: 6. Germline V gene sequence: CDR1 MGHDK, CDR2 SYGVNS. The CDR3 here is CASSEADRVHEQYF. CDR3 nucleotides: TGTGCCAGCAGTGAAGCAGACAGGGTCCACGAGCAGTACTTC.

The chain uses TRBV2 and TRBJ2-7; 8 nucleotides match TRBD1. This CDR3 has 16 residues. CDR1 and CDR2 from the germline V gene are SNHLY and FYNNEI. The ends lost 2 bases at V and 0 bases at J; junction bases unmatched: 6. The CDR3 DNA reads as TGTGCCAGCAGTGAACCCCGGGACAGGAGCTCCTACGAGCAGTACTTC. Its protein product is CASSEPRDRSSYEQYF.

The rearrangement links TRBV30 to TRBJ2-1; D possibly uses TRBD1 or TRBD2 (6 bases each). V was trimmed by 0 bases and J by 2 bases, leaving 11 bases between them. The CDR3 contains 15 residues. Germline CDR1 and CDR2: GTSNPN and SVGIG (reference sequence). CDR3 in DNA: TGTGCCTGGAGTGTACGAGGGGGGACCTACAATGAGCAGTTCTTC. It encodes CAWSVRGGTYNEQFF.